This TCR beta chain comes out of a study of shared clonotypes between healthy human individuals. Some clones are missing from TCRdb's copy, which holds only in-frame ones; the method was immunoSEQ multiplex PCR. The sample yields 950,000 to 1,100,000 clones, approximately 70% seen once. Study findings and constraints: An anticipated effect of sequencing depth on clonotype sharing among donors was recognized.

Of note for this clone: The antigen is not known.

V lost 1 base, J lost 2 bases, and 16 bases stayed unmatched. This CDR3 is built from 20 residues. Germline V lookup: CDR1 SGHRS, CDR2 YFSETQ. V and J are TRBV5-1 and TRBJ2-1, with TRBD2 matching over 9 bases. The specimen was memory CD4+ T cells sorted from blood. Subset of the sample: CD45RA-negative fraction. This sequence was found in a man aged 18 to 30 in good health. DNA of the CDR3: TGCGCCAGCAGCTTGCCCGGTGGGGCTAGCGGGGCTATGACCTACAATGAGCAGTTCTTC. Translated: CASSLPGGASGAMTYNEQFF. The variable domain in full, with the rest retrieved from reference TRBV5-1 and TRBJ2-1, is KAGVTQTPRYLIKTRGQQVTLSCSPISGHRSVSWYQQTPGQGLQFLFEYFSETQRNKGNFPGRFSGRQFSNSRSEMNVSTLELGDSALYLCASSLPGGASGAMTYNEQFFGPGTRLTVL.